Following are 25 T cell receptor beta chains from one sample sequenced in a study of graft-versus-host responses after intestinal transplantation. These receptors' targets are unknown. The assay was immunoSEQ multiplex PCR, and TCRdb's table has in-frame clones only and misses some. The data show tens of thousands of clones, with 90% to 95% seen just once and roughly 0.5% held by the top ten. The specimen comprised unstimulated CD8+ T cells sorted from spleen or lymph node cells, sampled before intestinal transplant. All receptors derive from a human donor who received an intestinal transplant.

V and J are TRBV7-9 and TRBJ2-2; 10 bases align to TRBD1. J gave up 2 bases and V 2 bases, and 2 bases lay outside the gene matches. The CDR3 totals 16 residues. The germline V gene has CDR1 SEHNR and CDR2 FQNEAQ (reference sequence). CDR3 in DNA: TGTGCCAGCAGCTTACCGACAGGGGGCAACACCGGGGAGCTGTTTTTT. This gives the protein CASSLPTGGNTGELFF. Full variable domain (missing parts from reference TRBV7-9 and TRBJ2-2): DTGVSQNPRHKITKRGQNVTFRCDPISEHNRLYWYRQTLGQGPEFLTYFQNEAQLEKSRLLSDRFSAERPKGSFSTLEIQRTEQGDSAMYLCASSLPTGGNTGELFFGEGSRLTVL.

The CDR3 sequence: CASSQDTYRDTQYF. The DNA for the CDR3 is TGCGCCAGCAGCCAAGACACCTACCGGGATACGCAGTATTTT. The chain combines TRBV4-1 with TRBJ2-3; D is unresolved. V was cut by 0 bases and J by 6 bases, with 10 bases left in between. This CDR3 is 14 amino acids long. CDR1 and CDR2 from the germline V gene are MGHRA and YSYEKL.

The J gene is TRBJ1-2, the V gene TRBV5-1; 8 bases match TRBD1. This CDR3 has 16 amino acids. CDR1 is SGHRS, CDR2 YFSETQ, per germline. The J segment lost 6 bases and the V segment lost 5 bases, leaving 15 bases of the junction unmatched. The DNA for the CDR3 is TGCGCCAGCAGAAACGAGGACAGGGAAATATGGCATGGCTACACCTTC. Protein: CASRNEDREIWHGYTF.

The chain combines TRBV6-5 with TRBJ1-1, with D possibly TRBD1 on 6 matching bases. This CDR3 has 15 amino acids. The germline V and J ends were trimmed by 0 bases and 2 bases, with 10 bases remaining between them. Germline-derived CDR1 and CDR2 are MNHEY and SVGAGI. The CDR3 here is CASSYSGDINTEAFF. CDR3 sequence (DNA): TGTGCCAGCAGTTACTCGGGGGACATTAACACTGAAGCTTTCTTT.

The rearrangement uses TRBV9 and TRBJ1-2; TRBD1 matches 11 bases. This CDR3 has 15 amino acids. The V gene's germline CDR1 is SGDLS and CDR2 YYNGEE. The J segment lost 4 bases and the V segment lost 0 bases, leaving 2 bases of the junction unmatched. CDR3 sequence reads: CASSVEGTGGYGYTF. In DNA, the CDR3 is TGTGCCAGCAGCGTAGAGGGGACAGGGGGCTATGGCTACACCTTC.

The V call is TRBV10-2, the J call TRBJ2-2, with D possibly matching TRBD1 (6 bases). CDR3 length: 16 amino acids. Trimming cost V 3 bases and J 4 bases, with 15 bases left between them. Per the germline V gene, CDR1 is WSHSY and CDR2 is SAAADI. Here the CDR3 reads CASSELQGSVTGELFF. The CDR3 bases are TGCGCCAGCAGTGAATTGCAGGGGTCAGTCACCGGGGAGCTGTTTTTT.

V is TRBV5-1 and J is TRBJ1-1; D remains ambiguous. This CDR3 is 13 amino acids long. Germline CDR1 reads SGHRS; CDR2 reads YFSETQ. V was cut by 5 bases and J by 1 base, with 9 bases left in between. CDR3 protein: CASRPSTNTEAFF. DNA of the CDR3: TGCGCCAGCAGACCCAGTACGAACACTGAAGCTTTCTTT.

The chain joins TRBV4-1 to TRBJ2-2; D is possibly TRBD2 (6 bases). CDR1 is MGHRA and CDR2 is YSYEKL in the germline V gene. The CDR3 sequence is 14 residues long. With 1 base removed from V and 6 bases from J, the gap between germline ends came to 9 bases. CDR3 DNA sequence: TGCGCCAGCAGCCAAGTAGGAGGGTCCGGGGAGCTGTTTTTT. Protein product: CASSQVGGSGELFF.

This clone was seen a handful of times. This chain connects TRBV15 to TRBJ2-1, with a possible D match to TRBD2 (6 bases). The V gene lost 7 bases and the J gene lost 8 bases, with 21 bases spanning the gap. Germline assignment: CDR1 LNHNV and CDR2 YYDKDF (reference sequence). The CDR3 has 15 amino acids. The CDR3 reads CATIPKASDRDEQFF. The CDR3 DNA reads TGTGCCACCATCCCGAAAGCTAGCGATCGGGATGAGCAGTTCTTC.

The chain couples TRBV6-5 to TRBJ2-5; a weak D match, TRBD2 (6 bases). Germline V gene data show CDR1 as MNHEY and CDR2 as SVGAGI. V lost 1 base to trimming and J lost 3 bases, with 9 bases between them. The CDR3 is 14 amino acids. Here the CDR3 reads CASSYYPGEETQYF. The CDR3 DNA sequence: TGTGCCAGCAGTTACTATCCGGGGGAAGAGACCCAGTACTTC.

The V gene is TRBV7-6, the J gene TRBJ2-3; 9 bases agree with TRBD2. Per the germline V gene, CDR1 is SGHVS and CDR2 is FNYEAQ. J lost 13 bases, V lost 5 bases, and 16 bases had no gene match. CDR3 length: 15 amino acids. The CDR3 protein is CASSHRPAGGPVEYF. DNA of the CDR3: TGTGCCAGCAGCCACCGTCCCGCGGGAGGGCCTGTGGAGTATTTT.

The gene calls are TRBV4-3 and TRBJ2-3; no clear D. Looked up from germline, CDR1 is LGHNA and CDR2 is YSLEER. Trimming took 1 base from V and 0 from J, leaving 5 bases between them. This CDR3 has 14 residues. The CDR3 region is CASSQARSTDTQYF. The CDR3 DNA reads as TGCGCCAGCAGCCAAGCCAGGAGCACAGATACGCAGTATTTT.

This chain joins TRBV19 and TRBJ1-1; TRBD1 matches at 9 bases. V was clipped by 0 bases and J by 4 bases; unmatched bases: 12. Germline CDR1 and CDR2: LNHDA and SQIVND (reference sequence). The CDR3 spans 18 residues. CDR3: CASSIEGQGMEKTTEAFF. In DNA form, the CDR3 reads TGTGCCAGTAGTATAGAGGGACAGGGTATGGAGAAAACCACTGAAGCTTTCTTT.

This sequence joins TRBV25-1 and TRBJ2-5, with 9 bases lining up with TRBD1. The V gene end was trimmed by 4 bases and the J gene end by 4 bases; junction bases not matched to a gene: 7. There are 15 residues in the CDR3. Germline values: CDR1 MGHDK, CDR2 SYGVNS. CDR3 sequence (DNA): TGTGCCAGCAGTGCCGGGACAGGGAGACCAGAGACCCAGTACTTC. It yields the protein CASSAGTGRPETQYF. The whole variable domain, remainder taken from reference TRBV25-1 and TRBJ2-5, is EADIYQTPRYLVIGTGKKITLECSQTMGHDKMYWYQQDPGMELHLIHYSYGVNSTEKGDLSSESTVSRIRTEHFPLTLESARPSHTSQYLCASSAGTGRPETQYFGPGTRLLVL.

This rearrangement joins TRBV9 to TRBJ2-1, with D tentatively TRBD1 (5 bases). CDR1 SGDLS and CDR2 YYNGEE come from the germline V gene. There are 17 residues in the CDR3. V gave up 0 bases and J gave up 0 bases, with 13 bases separating them. Here the CDR3 reads CASSVDRLMSSYNEQFF. CDR3 DNA: TGTGCCAGCAGCGTAGACAGGCTAATGAGCTCCTACAATGAGCAGTTCTTC.

CDR3 residues: CASSERGWETQYF. CDR3 nucleotides: TGTGCCAGCAGTGAGAGGGGGTGGGAGACCCAGTACTTC. This chain connects TRBV2 to TRBJ2-5; a weak D match, TRBD1 (6 bases). This CDR3 is built from 13 residues. The V and J ends lost 3 bases and 5 bases respectively, with 10 bases between them. Germline assignment: CDR1 SNHLY and CDR2 FYNNEI.

This clone occurred once. The rearrangement joins TRBV7-3 to TRBJ2-1; 9 bases are a match to TRBD2. CDR1 SGHTA and CDR2 FQGTGA come from the germline V gene. The CDR3 is 18 amino acids. V trimming: 2 bases; J trimming: 0 bases; junction bases outside the gene matches: 8. The CDR3 nucleotides are TGTGCCAGCAGCTTAGGCCTAGCGGGAATTAGCTCCTACAATGAGCAGTTCTTC. Translation gives CASSLGLAGISSYNEQFF.

This chain links TRBV7-2 with TRBJ2-2, with a possible D match to TRBD1 (5 bases). Germline CDR1 SGHTA, CDR2 FQGNSA. V was pared by 1 base and J by 7 bases, with 13 bases between. The CDR3 spans 15 residues. In DNA, the CDR3 is TGTGCCAGCAGCTTAGAGGGCAGGGCAAGCGGGGAGCTGTTTTTT. It yields the protein CASSLEGRASGELFF.

In its sample, this clone was seen once. V and J are TRBV7-9 and TRBJ2-1; D uncertain. Germline loops: CDR1 SEHNR, CDR2 FQNEAQ (reference sequence). Trimming removed 2 bases from V and 8 bases from J, with 7 bases in between. The CDR3 is 12 residues long. The DNA of the CDR3 is TGTGCCAGCAGCTTAAGCGTGCATGAGCAGTTCTTC. Residues: CASSLSVHEQFF.

The chain combines TRBV29-1 with TRBJ2-1, with TRBD1 identical over 10 bases. Unmatched junction bases numbered 13, after V lost 6 bases and J lost 8 bases. CDR3 length equals 15 residues. Germline V gene sequence: CDR1 SQVTM, CDR2 ANQGSEA. The DNA of the CDR3 is TGCAGCGTGATGGACAGGGGGATTATTGTCGATGAGCAGTTCTTC. It translates to CSVMDRGIIVDEQFF.

J is TRBJ1-6 and V is TRBV6-4, with 7 nucleotides matching TRBD1. J lost 10 bases, V lost 7 bases, and 7 bases had no gene match. Germline loops: CDR1 MRHNA, CDR2 SNTAGT. This CDR3 is built from 13 residues. The CDR3 sequence is CASTNRGRSPLHF. DNA of the CDR3: TGTGCCAGCACTAACAGGGGACGATCACCCCTCCACTTT.

The rearrangement joins TRBV7-8 to TRBJ2-7; 7 nucleotides align to TRBD2. CDR3 length equals 13 residues. Germline trimming cut 8 bases from V and 3 bases from J; bases unmatched to any gene: 7. Germline V gives CDR1 SGHVS, CDR2 FQNEAQ. In nucleotides, the CDR3 is TGTGCCAGCTCCCAGCGGGGAAGCTACGAGCAGTACTTC. Translated: CASSQRGSYEQYF. Full variable domain (outside the CDR3, taken from reference TRBV7-8 and TRBJ2-7): GAGVSQSPRYKVAKRGQDVALRCDPISGHVSLFWYQQALGQGPEFLTYFQNEAQLDKSGLPSDRFFAERPEGSVSTLKIQRTQQEDSAVYLCASSQRGSYEQYFGPGTRLTVT.

The rearrangement uses TRBV6-5 and TRBJ2-1, with D possibly matching TRBD1 (5 bases). The CDR3 has 14 amino acids. CDR1 is MNHEY and CDR2 is SVGAGI in the germline V gene. V lost 6 bases and J lost 5, with 14 bases in between. The CDR3 is CASRIRTRDNEQFF. The CDR3 region has the DNA TGTGCCAGCAGGATCAGGACCAGGGACAATGAGCAGTTCTTC.

The CDR3 coding sequence is TGTGCCAGCAGCTTAACGGGCGGGAGTCCCTACAATGAGCAGTTCTTC. It encodes CASSLTGGSPYNEQFF. J is TRBJ2-1 and V is TRBV7-3; 7 bases match TRBD2. Trimming at V came to 0 bases and at J to 2 bases, leaving 4 bases not matched to a gene. The CDR3 has 16 amino acids. Germline V gives CDR1 SGHTA, CDR2 FQGTGA.

This chain joins TRBV19 and TRBJ1-1, with 7 bases matching TRBD1. Unmatched junction bases numbered 8, after V lost 8 bases and J lost 5 bases. The CDR3 has 13 residues. CDR1 is LNHDA, CDR2 SQIVND, per germline (reference sequence). CDR3 sequence: CASEQGRGTEAFF. In nucleotides, the CDR3 is TGTGCCAGTGAACAGGGGCGAGGAACTGAAGCTTTCTTT.